This entry lists 32 T cell receptor beta chains sequenced from one sample in a study of blood T cells in healthy people across ages (dated by TCRdb to the mid-2010s). Preparation of the library involved 5' RACE. Sequencing was performed on an Illumina HiSeq 2500. A second PCR of roughly 7 to 12 cycles was run with a J-beta primer mix and a sample-barcoded 5' primer. Clones were called with MiXCR by TCRdb after fastp trimmed the public reads at Q25, and only in-frame beta chains were retained. Rows matching on CDR3 protein sequence are summarized as one entry with the most common DNA and genes. In all, the sample holds hundreds of thousands of distinct CDR3 sequences, and approximately 44% of those were seen once. The ten top clones hold 15% to 25% of the sample. The sample taken for sequencing was blood. Receptor source: a man in his sixties in good health.

A few counts support this clonotype. The genes are TRBV20-1 and TRBJ1-4, with D possibly matching TRBD1 (5 bases). CDR1 is DFQATT, CDR2 SNEGSKA, per germline (reference sequence). Trimming took off 3 bases at V and 8 bases at J, with 16 bases between the two ends. This CDR3 has 14 residues. The CDR3 here is CSASVGQGGEKLFF. Here the CDR3 DNA reads TGCAGTGCTAGTGTGGGGCAGGGAGGCGAAAAACTGTTTTTT.

This sequence joins TRBV10-3 and TRBJ2-1; 8 positions match TRBD1. Germline values: CDR1 ENHRY, CDR2 SYGVKD. V shed 9 bases, J shed 10 bases, and the junction held 11 bases outside the gene matches. This CDR3 has 13 residues. For the CDR3, the DNA is TGTGCCATGACCGGGACAGGCTCCTACGAGCAGTTCTTC. Protein: CAMTGTGSYEQFF.

The rearrangement joins TRBV13 to TRBJ2-7, with D unclear. Trimming took 4 bases from V and 2 from J, leaving 18 bases between them. Germline V gene sequence: CDR1 PRHDT, CDR2 FYEKMQ (reference sequence). The CDR3 has 16 amino acids. The CDR3 nucleotides are TGTGCCAGCAGCTCCCGCACGGCGATTCGGGCCTACGAGCAGTACTTC. Protein product: CASSSRTAIRAYEQYF.

Only a few counts were recorded for this clonotype. V and J are TRBV2 and TRBJ2-7; D is perhaps TRBD2 (7 bases). CDR3 length: 15 residues. Germline V lookup: CDR1 SNHLY, CDR2 FYNNEI. Trimming shortened V by 8 bases and J by 0 bases, and 17 bases separated the two germline ends. In DNA, the CDR3 is TGTGCCAGCGGGAGGGAGACAGGCCTCTCCTACGAGCAGTACTTC. Its translation: CASGRETGLSYEQYF.

The CDR3 bases are TGTGCCAGCACCCCAAGCGGGGTCACAGATACGCAGTATTTT. Translation: CASTPSGVTDTQYF. This chain links TRBV6-5 with TRBJ2-3, with 7 bases lining up with TRBD2. From germline, CDR1 is MNHEY and CDR2 SVGAGI. The CDR3 contains 14 residues. J gave up 2 bases and V 7 bases, and 6 bases lay outside the gene matches.

This clonotype was counted between two and nine times. This rearrangement joins TRBV6-5 to TRBJ2-1; D may correspond to TRBD1 or TRBD2 (5 bases each). The CDR3 is made up of 15 amino acids. V gave up 6 bases and J gave up 0 bases, with 12 bases separating them. The V gene's germline CDR1 is MNHEY and CDR2 SVGAGI. The CDR3 here is CASRRGTDSYNEQFF. CDR3 sequence (DNA): TGTGCCAGCAGACGTGGGACGGACTCCTACAATGAGCAGTTCTTC.

The rearrangement links TRBV20-1 to TRBJ1-4, with TRBD1 as a possible D gene (5 bases). The CDR3 runs 14 residues. Germline V gives CDR1 DFQATT, CDR2 SNEGSKA (reference sequence). The V and J ends lost 5 bases and 2 bases respectively, with 12 bases between them. CDR3 nucleotides: TGCAGTGCTCACCGGGACGCTACTAATGAAAAACTGTTTTTT. Residues: CSAHRDATNEKLFF.

J is TRBJ2-2 and V is TRBV20-1; 7 bases line up with TRBD2. Trimming cost V 6 bases and J 0 bases; bases outside gene matches: 7. CDR1 is DFQATT and CDR2 is SNEGSKA in the germline V gene (reference sequence). The CDR3 is made up of 15 amino acids. The CDR3 nucleotides are TGCAGTGCAGAGCGGGGAATTGCGAACACCGGGGAGCTGTTTTTT. Translating it yields CSAERGIANTGELFF.

The genes are TRBV6-2 or TRBV6-3 and TRBJ2-1; D is ambiguous. The CDR3 length is 12 residues. V lost 6 bases and J lost 7, with 10 bases in between. Germline V gives CDR1 MNHEY, CDR2 SVGEGT. CDR3 nucleotides: TGTGCCAGCAGATCAGATTCGAATGAGCAGTTCTTC. It specifies CASRSDSNEQFF.

Comments on this clonotype: A single base separates this from a much larger clone, so it may be a read error. The V call is TRBV7-2, the J call TRBJ1-2, with D unclear. CDR1 and CDR2 (germline): SGHTA, FQGNSA. The CDR3 is 12 residues long. With 3 bases removed from V and 4 bases from J, the gap between germline ends came to 6 bases. The CDR3 DNA is TGTGCCAGCAGCTTTATCGGCTATGGCTACACCTTC. Residues: CASSFIGYGYTF.

The rearrangement links TRBV29-1 to TRBJ2-3, with TRBD2 matching 10 bases. Germline V lookup: CDR1 SQVTM, CDR2 ANQGSEA. Trimming cost V 2 bases and J 5 bases; bases outside gene matches: 7. The CDR3 extends over 15 amino acids. In nucleotides, the CDR3 is TGCAGCGTTGAACTGACAGCGGGGGGGAGAGATACGCAGTATTTT. Encoded protein: CSVELTAGGRDTQYF.

The V and J genes are TRBV27 and TRBJ1-6; D is perhaps TRBD1 (5 bases). Germline V gives CDR1 MNHEY, CDR2 SMNVEV (reference sequence). The CDR3 loop spans 15 amino acids. V was pared by 6 bases and J by 4 bases, with 13 bases between. The CDR3 DNA reads as TGTGCCAGCAGCGCGGGGGTGTTATATAATTCACCCCTCCACTTT. Its translation is CASSAGVLYNSPLHF.

The chain carries TRBV7-8 and TRBJ2-3, with D possibly matching TRBD2 (6 bases). Between the trimmed V and J ends, which lost 2 bases and 4 bases, there was a span of 13 bases. There are 15 residues in the CDR3. Germline assignment: CDR1 SGHVS and CDR2 FQNEAQ. CDR3 in DNA: TGTGCCAGCAGCTTATCGCGCGGGGACTCAGATACGCAGTATTTT. Its translation: CASSLSRGDSDTQYF.

The table lists this clonotype with a few counts. This chain links TRBV9 with TRBJ1-4; D not resolved. The germline gives CDR1 SGDLS, CDR2 YYNGEE. The CDR3 sequence is 15 residues long. The ends were cut back, 0 bases at V and 6 bases at J, with 12 bases in the middle. This CDR3 is CASSVGPRKDEKLFF. CDR3 bases: TGTGCCAGCAGCGTAGGGCCGCGGAAAGATGAAAAACTGTTTTTT.

This clonotype has a handful of counts. The V call is TRBV4-1, the J call TRBJ1-4; weak D call: TRBD1 (5 bases). V was pared by 3 bases and J by 3 bases, with 17 bases between. This CDR3 contains 17 residues. Looked up from germline, CDR1 is MGHRA and CDR2 is YSYEKL. CDR3 bases: TGCGCCAGCAGCCATGCGGGATTTGGGGCTTCTAATGAAAAACTGTTTTTT. Amino acids: CASSHAGFGASNEKLFF.

This clonotype was seen a handful of times. The chain joins TRBV12-3 or TRBV12-4 to TRBJ2-1; D is uncertain. The last part of the DNA fits TRBJ2-7 better; the J call may be wrong. This CDR3 has 15 amino acids. The CDR3 here is CASSLGRRSYNEQYF. CDR3 coding DNA: TGTGCCAGCAGTTTAGGCAGGCGCTCCTACAATGAGCAGTACTTC.

This clonotype has more than one count but fewer than ten. The chain has TRBV6-2 or TRBV6-3 and TRBJ1-1, with D possibly being TRBD1 (6 bases). The germline V gene has CDR1 MNHEY and CDR2 SVGEGT. The germline V and J ends were trimmed by 10 bases and 5 bases, with 17 bases remaining between them. The CDR3 contains 13 residues. This chain's CDR3 is CATKQQGRTEAFF. CDR3 nucleotides: TGTGCCACCAAACAACAGGGACGGACTGAAGCTTTCTTT.

The J gene is TRBJ1-6, the V gene TRBV5-1; maybe TRBD1 (5 bases). Trimming removed 0 bases at V and 4 bases at J, with 14 bases between. Germline assignment: CDR1 SGHRS and CDR2 YFSETQ. This CDR3 is 17 amino acids long. This chain's CDR3 is CASSLGPGRAYNSPLHF. CDR3 DNA sequence: TGCGCCAGCAGCTTGGGGCCGGGACGGGCGTATAATTCACCCCTCCACTTT.

The CDR3 reads CASSQAEYSNQPQHF. The CDR3 region has the DNA TGCGCCAGCAGCCAGGCAGAGTATAGCAATCAGCCCCAGCATTTT. The genes are TRBV4-1 and TRBJ1-5; unclear D gene. This CDR3 spans 15 amino acids. With 3 bases removed from V and 0 bases from J, the gap between germline ends came to 9 bases. From germline, CDR1 is MGHRA and CDR2 YSYEKL.

This clonotype was recorded a few times. The J gene is TRBJ2-3, the V gene TRBV20-1; 9 positions agree with TRBD2. The J segment lost 1 base and the V segment lost 4 bases, leaving 9 bases of the junction unmatched. The CDR3 runs 16 residues. Looked up from germline, CDR1 is DFQATT and CDR2 is SNEGSKA (reference sequence). The CDR3, as DNA: TGCAGTGCTACAACGACTAGCGGAGACCGCACAGATACGCAGTATTTT. Translating gives CSATTTSGDRTDTQYF.

This chain uses TRBV20-1 with TRBJ2-7, with TRBD2 as a possible D gene (6 bases). This CDR3 is 15 amino acids long. Germline lookup yields CDR1 DFQATT and CDR2 SNEGSKA (reference sequence). The V end was cut by 6 bases, the J end by 2 bases, with 20 bases between. Written as DNA, the CDR3 is TGCAGTGCAGCAAGCCCCGGGACTTCCCCCTACGAGCAGTACTTC. Translating it yields CSAASPGTSPYEQYF.

This chain joins TRBV7-9 and TRBJ2-3; 9 bases are a match to TRBD1. CDR3 length: 15 residues. V shed 4 bases and J 3 bases; nucleotides not matched to a gene: 5. From germline, CDR1 is SEHNR and CDR2 FQNEAQ (reference sequence). This chain's CDR3 is CASSSAGTGTDTQYF. In nucleotides, the CDR3 is TGTGCCAGCAGCTCTGCCGGGACAGGGACAGATACGCAGTATTTT.

As regards this clonotype: Sequence at one end of the junction differs from germline and may be a read error. J is TRBJ2-3 and V is TRBV18, with 7 bases identical to TRBD2. Germline values: CDR1 KGHSH, CDR2 LQKENI. The CDR3 has 15 amino acids. The CDR3 reads CTSSTALANTDTQYF. The CDR3 nucleotides are TGTACCAGCTCAACCGCACTAGCGAACACAGATACGCAGTATTTT.

The gene calls are TRBV27 and TRBJ1-2; the D gene is possibly TRBD1 (6 bases). Germline CDR1 and CDR2: MNHEY and SMNVEV (reference sequence). The germline V and J ends were trimmed by 3 bases and 0 bases, with 11 bases remaining between them. CDR3 size: 15 residues. The CDR3 loop is CASSLGHLTNYGYTF. CDR3 sequence (DNA): TGTGCCAGCAGTTTGGGACATCTAACTAACTATGGCTACACCTTC.

V and J are TRBV6-5 and TRBJ2-3, with unresolved D. V dropped 5 bases and J dropped 1 base, with 13 bases sitting between them. Per the germline V gene, CDR1 is MNHEY and CDR2 is SVGAGI. The CDR3 is 15 amino acids. This CDR3 reads CASSSNRRRTDTQYF. CDR3 DNA: TGTGCCAGCAGTAGTAACAGACGACGCACAGATACGCAGTATTTT.

The chain recombines TRBV20-1 with TRBJ2-1, with D hard to call. Germline V gives CDR1 DFQATT, CDR2 SNEGSKA (reference sequence). Trimming took off 6 bases at V and 0 bases at J, with 12 bases between the two ends. The CDR3 is 14 residues long. CDR3 nucleotide sequence: TGCAGTGCCCTGGCCCCCAGCTCCTACAATGAGCAGTTCTTC. Amino acids: CSALAPSSYNEQFF.

This rearrangement joins TRBV4-3 to TRBJ1-1; TRBD1 might be the D (5 bases). Deletions cut 4 bases from V and 7 bases from J, with 16 bases between. The germline V gene has CDR1 LGHNA and CDR2 YSLEER. The CDR3 consists of 14 residues. CDR3 coding DNA: TGCGCCAGCAGCCGCACGGGACCCGACGATGAAGCTTTCTTT. This translates into CASSRTGPDDEAFF.

The rearrangement joins TRBV15 to TRBJ2-7; TRBD2 aligns across 11 bases. J lost 4 bases, V lost 2 bases, and 4 bases had no gene match. The length of the CDR3 is 15 residues. Germline V CDR1 and CDR2: LNHNV, YYDKDF (reference sequence). The DNA for the CDR3 is TGTGCCACCAGCAGATCGGGACTAGCGGCGTACGAGCAGTACTTC. Encoded protein: CATSRSGLAAYEQYF. Variable domain in full (rest from reference TRBV15 and TRBJ2-7): DAMVIQNPRYQVTQFGKPVTLSCSQTLNHNVMYWYQQKSSQAPKLLFHYYDKDFNNEADTPDNFQSRRPNTSFCFLDIRSPGLGDTAMYLCATSRSGLAAYEQYFGPGTRLTVT.

The chain couples TRBV7-2 to TRBJ1-1, with D unresolved. The germline V gene encodes CDR1 SGHTA and CDR2 FQGNSA. The CDR3 consists of 13 residues. V was pared by 5 bases and J by 1 base, with 8 bases between. The CDR3 DNA reads TGTGCCAGCAGCCTCCTCCCGAACACTGAAGCTTTCTTT. Translated: CASSLLPNTEAFF.

Only a few counts were recorded for this clonotype. The V gene is TRBV7-2, the J gene TRBJ2-7, with TRBD1 as a possible D gene (6 bases). Looked up from germline, CDR1 is SGHTA and CDR2 is FQGNSA. V lost 5 bases and J 3 bases, leaving 11 bases between the germline ends. This CDR3 has 13 residues. The CDR3, as DNA: TGTGCCAGCAGCGTCCGGGACAACTACGAGCAGTACTTC. Its translation is CASSVRDNYEQYF. Full variable domain (missing parts from reference TRBV7-2 and TRBJ2-7): GAGVSQSPSNKVTEKGKDVELRCDPISGHTALYWYRQSLGQGLEFLIYFQGNSAPDKSGLPSDRFSAERTGGSVSTLTIQRTQQEDSAVYLCASSVRDNYEQYFGPGTRLTVT.

The CDR3 is CASSSNILAGAYNEQYF. Written as DNA, the CDR3 is TGTGCCAGCAGCTCAAATATCCTAGCGGGGGCCTACAATGAGCAGTACTTC. The chain joins TRBV5-8 to TRBJ2-5; 10 bases match TRBD2. The CDR3 sequence is 17 residues long. Germline loops: CDR1 SGHTS, CDR2 YDEGEE. J lost 11 bases, V lost 3 bases, and 19 bases had no gene match.

This sequence joins TRBV5-1 and TRBJ2-7; 9 bases are shared with TRBD1. Trimming took 3 bases from V and 2 from J; bases not matched to a gene: 9. The CDR3 is made up of 16 amino acids. Germline CDR1 and CDR2: SGHRS and YFSETQ. The CDR3 DNA is TGCGCCAGCAGCTCACGGGCGGGACAGGGAACCTACGAGCAGTACTTC. This translates into CASSSRAGQGTYEQYF.